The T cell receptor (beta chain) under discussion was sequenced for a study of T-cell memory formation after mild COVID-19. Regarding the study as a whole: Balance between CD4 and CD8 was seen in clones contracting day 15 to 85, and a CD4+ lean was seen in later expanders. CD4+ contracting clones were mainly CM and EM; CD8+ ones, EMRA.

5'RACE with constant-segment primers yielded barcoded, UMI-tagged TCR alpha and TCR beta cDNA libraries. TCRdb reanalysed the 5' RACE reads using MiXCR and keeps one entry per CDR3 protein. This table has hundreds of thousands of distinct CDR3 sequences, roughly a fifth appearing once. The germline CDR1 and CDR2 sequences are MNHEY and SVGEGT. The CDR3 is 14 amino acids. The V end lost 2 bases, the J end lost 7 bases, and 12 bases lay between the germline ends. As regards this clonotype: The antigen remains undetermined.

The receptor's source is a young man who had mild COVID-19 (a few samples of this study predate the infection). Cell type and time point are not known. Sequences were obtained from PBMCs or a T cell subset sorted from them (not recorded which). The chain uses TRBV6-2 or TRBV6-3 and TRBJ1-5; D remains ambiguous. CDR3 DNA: TGTGCCAGCAGTTACGTGGGGAGCGGGCAGCCCCAGCATTTT. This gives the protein CASSYVGSGQPQHF.